The source of this TCR beta chain is a study of T cell responses to AZD1222 COVID-19 vaccine listed by TCRdb under 2021. About the study as a whole: TCR sequencing covered fewer than 250 trial participants: 207 given two doses of AZD1222 and some 25 given two doses of MenACWY control vaccine. Trial participants were enrolled by age into subgroups of 18-55, 56-69 and 70-plus years, and roughly 150, 30 and 60 TCR-sequenced participants, respectively, were included in these subgroups. Study-wide findings and limitations: Nearly half of unique spike-specific TCRs reportedly recognized epitopes outside regions mutated in the B.1.351 and B.1.1.7 variants. After two AZD1222 doses, both the breadth and the depth of spike-specific TCRs were significantly higher than at day 0 and than in MenACWY recipients. No day 14 peak-response samples were available, so repertoires were characterized only after the peak T cell response. Only five or six AZD1222 recipients were SARS-CoV-2 seropositive at baseline, limiting conclusions about previously exposed vaccinees. Most participants were white British and females outnumbered males, and the authors suggested that clonal diversity may have been underestimated. The whole spike protein was spanned by vaccine-associated CD4 TCRs, and dominant responses were seen in regions 160-218 and 743-854. The 56-69-year group was small, and its depth increase did not reach significance, likely because of low power.

Points on this clone: Its antigen is not yet known. No qualities accompany the bases; no much larger clone lies one base away.

The CDR3 regions of human TCRbeta chains were analyzed by immunosequencing. The original pipeline was this. TCRs in the repertoires were matched against a reference library of SARS-CoV-2-specific TCRs that had been generated with the MIRA antigen-specificity platform. Breadth was defined as the fraction of unique TCRs that were SARS-CoV-2-associated, and depth was defined as the fraction of total T cells that were SARS-CoV-2-associated. Using the MIRA data, each spike-specific TCR was assigned both to the spike region to which the TCR was reactive and to a CD4 or CD8 class. Log10-transformed breadth and depth values were compared by one-way ANOVA with Sidak's multiple comparisons tests. The table comes from immuneACCESS by way of TCRdb, which keeps in-frame sequences with V and J called. Part of the clones is missing from these tables; in studies checked, under half for an unresolved V gene and the rest for unknown reasons. That table gives V, J and clone size, and the DNA gave D and trimming. The table for this sample lists roughly 200,000 clones; approximately 91% of them were counted only once. In total, the top ten clones hold roughly 1.7% of the sample.

The time point label, as the study defines it: about 28 days (+/-7) after the second vaccine dose. AZD1222 recipients whose second dose came at about 4 weeks and those whose second dose came at about 12 weeks were combined into one group, since spike-specific TCR depth and breadth did not differ between the two schedules. Samples from vaccinated people were obtained from the UK trials COV001 and COV002, which included a single-blind randomized controlled phase 2/3 trial of AZD1222 (ChAdOx1 nCoV-19) in healthy adults. Trial participant PBMC samples were collected at day 0 and day 28 after the second dose for TCRbeta chain sequencing. The starting material was peripheral blood, obtained 28 days after the second AZD1222 dose. This TCR was recovered from an adult who received the AZD1222 COVID-19 vaccine.

The CDR3 region has the sequence CASSDSTTGNTEAFF. The nucleotide sequence reads as follows: TGTGCCAGCAGTGACTCAACGACAGGGAACACTGAAGCTTTCTTT. Recombination connected TRBV2 to TRBJ1-1, with a tentative D gene TRBD1 over 6 matching bases. V was cut back by 3 bases and J by 1 base, leaving a gap of 12 bases between them. The CDR3 sequence holds 15 residues, the cysteine and phenylalanine included. Left in the record is the CDR3 DNA by itself, 45 bases read in frame from the first base. CDR1 SNHLY and CDR2 FYNNEI are derived from the germline V gene.